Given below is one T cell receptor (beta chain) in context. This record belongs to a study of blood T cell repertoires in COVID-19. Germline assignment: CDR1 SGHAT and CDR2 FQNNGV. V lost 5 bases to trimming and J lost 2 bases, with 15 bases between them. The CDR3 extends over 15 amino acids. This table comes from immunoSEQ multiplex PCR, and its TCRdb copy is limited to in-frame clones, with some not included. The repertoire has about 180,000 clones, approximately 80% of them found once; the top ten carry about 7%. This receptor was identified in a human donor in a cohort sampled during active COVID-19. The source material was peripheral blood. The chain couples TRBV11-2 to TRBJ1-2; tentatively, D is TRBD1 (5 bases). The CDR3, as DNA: TGTGCCAGCAGCCGCGAAATGGGGCCCAACTATGGCTACACCTTC. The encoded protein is CASSREMGPNYGYTF.